The 10 T cell receptor beta chains in this list originate from one sample, sequenced in a study of CD8+ T cells in alopecia areata. As to treatment: oral pan-JAK inhibitor, 5-10 mg twice daily. Once RNA had been extracted, it was reverse transcribed into cDNA to act as the sequencing template. Produced via immunoSEQ multiplex PCR; TCRdb's table is partial and in-frame only. The sample includes about 42,000 clones, approximately 65% of them seen just once. Sequenced material: CD8+ T cells sorted from blood, taken at week 4, from a patient treated with tofacitinib. The receptors were sampled from a human donor with alopecia areata.

In its sample, this clone was seen once. The V and J genes are TRBV29-1 and TRBJ2-2, with TRBD1 identical over 7 bases. The CDR3 sequence is 15 residues long. CDR1 SQVTM and CDR2 ANQGSEA come from the germline V gene. With 4 bases clipped from V and 4 bases from J, the junction kept 9 bases outside the gene matches. The CDR3 reads CSVGGSTGFTGELFF. DNA for the CDR3: TGCAGCGTTGGGGGATCGACAGGGTTCACCGGGGAGCTGTTTTTT.

The CDR3 nucleotides read TGCAGCGTTGATAGTGGACCCTATGGCTACACCTTC. It codes for CSVDSGPYGYTF. The rearrangement uses TRBV29-1 and TRBJ1-2, with unresolved D. Germline V gene sequence: CDR1 SQVTM, CDR2 ANQGSEA. V shed 3 bases and J shed 4 bases, with 9 bases lying between them. The CDR3 is made up of 12 amino acids.

This clone was seen more than once but under ten times. The rearrangement uses TRBV23-1 and TRBJ1-1; D is undetermined. TRBV23-1 is flagged as an ORF with uncertain function. The V gene lost 3 bases and the J gene lost 0 bases, with 8 bases spanning the gap. There are 14 residues in the CDR3. The CDR3 coding sequence is TGCGCCAGCAGTCACGAGTCGGTGAACACTGAAGCTTTCTTT. It encodes CASSHESVNTEAFF.

This chain links TRBV4-1 with TRBJ2-3, with D possibly being TRBD2 (6 bases). V was trimmed by 0 bases and J by 1 base, leaving 8 bases between them. There are 15 residues in the CDR3. In germline, CDR1 is MGHRA, CDR2 YSYEKL. CDR3 sequence reads: CASSQDASGTDTQYF. CDR3 DNA sequence: TGCGCCAGCAGCCAAGATGCTAGCGGCACAGATACGCAGTATTTT.

This rearrangement joins TRBV29-1 to TRBJ1-2, with D possibly TRBD1 on 5 matching bases. V lost 8 bases and J 2 bases, leaving 12 bases between the germline ends. CDR1 SQVTM and CDR2 ANQGSEA come from the germline V gene. There are 12 residues in the CDR3. The CDR3 coding sequence is TGCAGCTCTGATGAGGGGAACTATGGCTACACCTTC. It translates to CSSDEGNYGYTF.

This clone was observed a single time. This sequence joins TRBV7-9 and TRBJ2-1; D remains unclear. CDR1 and CDR2 from the germline V gene are SEHNR and FQNEAQ (reference sequence). The ends were cut back, 1 base at V and 8 bases at J, with 9 bases in the middle. The CDR3 length is 13 residues. The CDR3 protein is CASSLVMDHEQFF. The CDR3 DNA reads as TGTGCCAGCAGCTTAGTTATGGACCATGAGCAGTTCTTC.

Regarding this clone: The identical CDR3 is also encoded by other nucleotide sequences in the sample. This chain joins TRBV29-1 and TRBJ2-7, with 7 bases matching TRBD2. The ends lost 5 bases at V and 7 bases at J; junction bases unmatched: 5. The germline V gene encodes CDR1 SQVTM and CDR2 ANQGSEA. The CDR3 loop spans 11 amino acids. CDR3 coding DNA: TGCAGCGTTTTAAGGGAGGGAGAGCAGTACTTC. Its protein is CSVLREGEQYF.

This rearrangement joins TRBV5-1 to TRBJ2-1; TRBD1 might be the D (6 bases). V lost 1 base and J lost 9, with 11 bases in between. CDR1 and CDR2 from the germline V gene are SGHRS and YFSETQ. The CDR3 runs 13 residues. The CDR3 DNA reads TGCGCCAGCAGCTTGCGTGCAGGGGTTGAGCAGTTCTTC. Protein: CASSLRAGVEQFF.

A few counts support this clone. The chain uses TRBV7-6 and TRBJ2-5; D ambiguous. Trimming took off 1 base at V and 4 bases at J, with 16 bases between the two ends. Germline V gives CDR1 SGHVS, CDR2 FNYEAQ. The CDR3 has 16 amino acids. CDR3: CASSLDVGPPPETQYF. The CDR3, as DNA: TGTGCCAGCAGCTTAGACGTCGGCCCACCCCCAGAGACCCAGTACTTC.

This clone appeared a single time. The chain joins TRBV30 to TRBJ2-1; 8 positions agree with TRBD2. Germline V gene sequence: CDR1 GTSNPN, CDR2 SVGIG (reference sequence). With 2 bases clipped from V and 9 bases from J, the junction kept 6 bases outside the gene matches. The CDR3 is 13 residues long. The CDR3 reads CAWSWAGGGEQFF. The CDR3 region has the DNA TGTGCCTGGAGTTGGGCGGGGGGCGGTGAGCAGTTCTTC. Looking up the rest from reference TRBV30 and TRBJ2-1 gives the full variable domain: SQTIHQWPATLVQPVGSPLSLECTVEGTSNPNLYWYRQAAGRGLQLLFYSVGIGQISSEVPQNLSASRPQDRQFILSSKKLLLSDSGFYLCAWSWAGGGEQFFGPGTRLTVL.